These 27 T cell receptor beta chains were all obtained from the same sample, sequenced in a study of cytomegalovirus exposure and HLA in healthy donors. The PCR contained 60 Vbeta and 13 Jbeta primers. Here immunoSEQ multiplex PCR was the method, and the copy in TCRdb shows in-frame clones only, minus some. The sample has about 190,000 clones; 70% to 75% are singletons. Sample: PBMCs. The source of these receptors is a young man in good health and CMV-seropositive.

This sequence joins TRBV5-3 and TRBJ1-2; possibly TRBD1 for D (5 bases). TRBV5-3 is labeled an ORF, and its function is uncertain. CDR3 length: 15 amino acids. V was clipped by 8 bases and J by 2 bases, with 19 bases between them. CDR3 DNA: TGTGCCAGCAGCCCGAGGGGAGGGGACAACTATGGCTACACCTTC. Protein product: CASSPRGGDNYGYTF.

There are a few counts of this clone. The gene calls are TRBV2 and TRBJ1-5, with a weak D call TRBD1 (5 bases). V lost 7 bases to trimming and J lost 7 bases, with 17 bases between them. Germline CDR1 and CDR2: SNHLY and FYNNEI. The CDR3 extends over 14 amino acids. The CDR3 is CASTVGEGRQPQHF. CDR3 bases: TGTGCCAGCACGGTGGGGGAGGGGCGACAGCCCCAGCATTTT.

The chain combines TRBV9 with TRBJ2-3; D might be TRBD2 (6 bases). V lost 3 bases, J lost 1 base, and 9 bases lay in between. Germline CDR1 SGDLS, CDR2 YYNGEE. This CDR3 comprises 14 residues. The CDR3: CASSAGTGTDTQYF. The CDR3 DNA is TGTGCCAGCAGCGCCGGGACTGGCACAGATACGCAGTATTTT.

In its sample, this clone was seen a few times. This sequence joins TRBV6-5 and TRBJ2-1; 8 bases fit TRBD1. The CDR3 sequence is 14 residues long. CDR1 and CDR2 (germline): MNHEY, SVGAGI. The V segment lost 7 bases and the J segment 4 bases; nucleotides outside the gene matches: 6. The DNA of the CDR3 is TGTGCCAGCACCCGGACAGGGTATTACAATGAGCAGTTCTTC. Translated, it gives CASTRTGYYNEQFF.

In DNA form, the CDR3 reads TGTGCCAGCAGCCTCGAGATTGGTGGCTACACCTTC. This gives the protein CASSLEIGGYTF. V and J are TRBV7-2 and TRBJ1-2; D not certain. This CDR3 is 12 amino acids long. Deletions cut 5 bases from V and 7 bases from J, with 11 bases between. The germline gives CDR1 SGHTA, CDR2 FQGNSA.

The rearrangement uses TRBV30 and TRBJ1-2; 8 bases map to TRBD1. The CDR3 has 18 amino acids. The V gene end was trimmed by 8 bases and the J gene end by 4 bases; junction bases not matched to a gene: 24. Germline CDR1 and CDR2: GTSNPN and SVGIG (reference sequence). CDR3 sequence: CAHYGGAGGPLAIYGYTF. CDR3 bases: TGTGCCCACTATGGGGGGGCAGGGGGCCCTTTAGCCATCTATGGCTACACCTTC.

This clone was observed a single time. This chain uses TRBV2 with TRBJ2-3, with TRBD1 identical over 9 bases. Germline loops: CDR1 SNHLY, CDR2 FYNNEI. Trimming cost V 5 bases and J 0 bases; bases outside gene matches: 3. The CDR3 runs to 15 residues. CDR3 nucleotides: TGTGCCAGCAGTCTACAGGGGGCTAGCACAGATACGCAGTATTTT. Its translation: CASSLQGASTDTQYF.

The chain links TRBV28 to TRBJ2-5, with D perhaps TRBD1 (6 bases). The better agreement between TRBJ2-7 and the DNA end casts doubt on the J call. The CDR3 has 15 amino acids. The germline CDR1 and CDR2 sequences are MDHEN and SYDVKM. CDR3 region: CASKKSSNRDHEQYF. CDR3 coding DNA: TGTGCCAGCAAGAAGTCCAGTAACAGGGATCACGAGCAGTACTTC.

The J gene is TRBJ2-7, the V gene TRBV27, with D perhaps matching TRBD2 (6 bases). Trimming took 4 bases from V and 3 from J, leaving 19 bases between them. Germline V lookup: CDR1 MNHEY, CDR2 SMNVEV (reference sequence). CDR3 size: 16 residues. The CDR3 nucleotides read TGTGCCAGCAGTTACCGCGGGGCAGGGTACGGCTACGAGCAGTACTTC. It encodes CASSYRGAGYGYEQYF.

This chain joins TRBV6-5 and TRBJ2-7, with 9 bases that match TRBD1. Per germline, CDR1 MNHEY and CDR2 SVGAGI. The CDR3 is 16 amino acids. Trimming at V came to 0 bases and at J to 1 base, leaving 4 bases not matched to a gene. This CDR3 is CASSYSIGTGSYEQYF. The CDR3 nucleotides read TGTGCCAGCAGTTACTCGATCGGGACAGGGTCCTACGAGCAGTACTTC.

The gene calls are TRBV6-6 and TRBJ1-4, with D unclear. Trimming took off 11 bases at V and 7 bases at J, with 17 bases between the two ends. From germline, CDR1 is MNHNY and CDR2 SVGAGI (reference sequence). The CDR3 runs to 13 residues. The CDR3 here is CAETPDPGEKLFF. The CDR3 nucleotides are TGTGCCGAAACCCCCGACCCGGGTGAAAAACTGTTTTTT.

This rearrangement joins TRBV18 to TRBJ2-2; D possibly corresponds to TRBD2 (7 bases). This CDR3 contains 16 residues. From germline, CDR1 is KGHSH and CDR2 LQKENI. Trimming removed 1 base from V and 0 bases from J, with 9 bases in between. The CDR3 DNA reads TGTGCCAGCTCACCACGGGAGGGGGCGAACACCGGGGAGCTGTTTTTT. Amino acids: CASSPREGANTGELFF.

The CDR3 nucleotides read TGTGCCAGTAGGAGACAGGAAAAACTGTTTTTT. Its protein is CASRRQEKLFF. This chain joins TRBV19 and TRBJ1-4; weak D call: TRBD1 (5 bases). The germline V gene has CDR1 LNHDA and CDR2 SQIVND (reference sequence). V dropped 6 bases and J dropped 8 bases, with 7 bases sitting between them. This CDR3 is 11 amino acids long.

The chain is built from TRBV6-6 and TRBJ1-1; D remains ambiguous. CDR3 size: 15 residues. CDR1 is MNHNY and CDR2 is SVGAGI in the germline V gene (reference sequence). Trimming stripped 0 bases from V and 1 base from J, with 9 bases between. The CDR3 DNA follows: TGTGCCAGCAGTTACTCTGGCAGAGGGAACACTGAAGCTTTCTTT. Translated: CASSYSGRGNTEAFF.

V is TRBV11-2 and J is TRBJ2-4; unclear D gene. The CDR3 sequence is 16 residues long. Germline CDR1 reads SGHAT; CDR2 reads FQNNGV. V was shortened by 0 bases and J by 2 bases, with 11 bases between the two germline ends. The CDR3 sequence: CASSLEAQITKNIQYF. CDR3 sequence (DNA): TGTGCCAGCAGCTTAGAAGCGCAGATAACCAAAAACATTCAGTACTTC.

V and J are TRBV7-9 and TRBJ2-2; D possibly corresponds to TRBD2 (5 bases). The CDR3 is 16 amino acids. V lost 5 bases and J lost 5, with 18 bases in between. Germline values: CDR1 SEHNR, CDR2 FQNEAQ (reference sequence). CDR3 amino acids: CASSPPGDRMTGELFF. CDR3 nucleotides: TGTGCCAGCAGCCCCCCCGGGGATCGGATGACCGGGGAGCTGTTTTTT.

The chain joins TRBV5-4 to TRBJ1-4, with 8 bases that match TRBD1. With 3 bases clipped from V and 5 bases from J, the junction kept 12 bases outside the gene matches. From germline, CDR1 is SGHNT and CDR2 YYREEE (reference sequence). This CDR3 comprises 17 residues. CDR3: CASSYSGSGGGNEKLFF. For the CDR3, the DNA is TGTGCCAGCAGCTATTCGGGGTCAGGGGGCGGAAATGAAAAACTGTTTTTT. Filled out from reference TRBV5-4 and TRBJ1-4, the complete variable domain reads ETGVTQSPTHLIKTRGQQVTLRCSSQSGHNTVSWYQQALGQGPQFIFQYYREEENGRGNFPPRFSGLQFPNYSSELNVNALELDDSALYLCASSYSGSGGGNEKLFFGSGTQLSVL.

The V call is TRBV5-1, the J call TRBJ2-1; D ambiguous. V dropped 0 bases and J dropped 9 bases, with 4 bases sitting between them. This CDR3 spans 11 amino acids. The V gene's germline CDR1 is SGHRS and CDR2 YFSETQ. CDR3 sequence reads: CASSLEREQFF. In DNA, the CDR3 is TGCGCCAGCAGCTTGGAGCGTGAGCAGTTCTTC.

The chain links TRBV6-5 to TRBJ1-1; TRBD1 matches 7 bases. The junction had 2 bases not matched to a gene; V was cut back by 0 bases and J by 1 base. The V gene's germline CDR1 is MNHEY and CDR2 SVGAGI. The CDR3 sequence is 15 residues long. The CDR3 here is CASSYSGGRNTEAFF. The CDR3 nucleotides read TGTGCCAGCAGTTACTCAGGGGGCCGGAACACTGAAGCTTTCTTT.

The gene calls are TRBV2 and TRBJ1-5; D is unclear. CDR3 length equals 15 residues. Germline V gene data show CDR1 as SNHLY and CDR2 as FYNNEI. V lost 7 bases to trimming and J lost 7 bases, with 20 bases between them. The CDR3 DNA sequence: TGTGCCAGCAAACGCGGCAGCGGAGAACAACAGCCCCAGCATTTT. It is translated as CASKRGSGEQQPQHF.

The CDR3 reads CASTPGQQMNTEAFF. The DNA of the CDR3 is TGTGCCAGCACTCCAGGTCAGCAAATGAACACTGAAGCTTTCTTT. The chain combines TRBV2 with TRBJ1-1; D gene unclear. V was shortened by 7 bases and J by 0 bases, with 15 bases between the two germline ends. Germline lookup yields CDR1 SNHLY and CDR2 FYNNEI. This CDR3 spans 15 amino acids.

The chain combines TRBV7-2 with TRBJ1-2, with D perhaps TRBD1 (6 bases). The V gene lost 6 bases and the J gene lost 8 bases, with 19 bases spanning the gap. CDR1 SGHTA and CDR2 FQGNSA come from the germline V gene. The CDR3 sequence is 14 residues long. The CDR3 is CASRYTGNPVGYTF. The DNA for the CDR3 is TGTGCCAGCAGATATACAGGGAACCCCGTAGGCTACACCTTC.

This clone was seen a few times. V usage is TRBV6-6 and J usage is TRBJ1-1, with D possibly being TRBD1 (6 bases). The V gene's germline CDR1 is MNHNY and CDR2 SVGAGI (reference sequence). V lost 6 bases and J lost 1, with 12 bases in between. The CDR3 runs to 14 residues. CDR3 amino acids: CASRDSASNTEAFF. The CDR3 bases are TGTGCCAGCAGGGACAGTGCCTCGAACACTGAAGCTTTCTTT.

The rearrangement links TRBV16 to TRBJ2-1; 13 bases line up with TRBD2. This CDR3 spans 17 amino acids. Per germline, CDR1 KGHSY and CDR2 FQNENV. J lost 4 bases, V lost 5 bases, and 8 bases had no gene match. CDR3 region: CASSGTSGASSYNEQFF. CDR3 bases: TGTGCCAGCAGCGGGACTAGCGGGGCCTCCTCTTACAATGAGCAGTTCTTC. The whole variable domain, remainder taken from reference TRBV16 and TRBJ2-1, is GEEVAQTPKHLVRGEGQKAKLYCAPIKGHSYVFWYQQVLKNEFKFLISFQNENVFDETGMPKERFSAKCLPNSPCSLEIQATKLEDSAVYFCASSGTSGASSYNEQFFGPGTRLTVL.

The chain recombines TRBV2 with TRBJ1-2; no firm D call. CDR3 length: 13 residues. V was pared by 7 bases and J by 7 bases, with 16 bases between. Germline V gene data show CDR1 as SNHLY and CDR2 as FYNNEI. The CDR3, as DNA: TGTGCCAGCACGCGAGGATCTCTTCCTGGCTACACCTTC. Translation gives CASTRGSLPGYTF.

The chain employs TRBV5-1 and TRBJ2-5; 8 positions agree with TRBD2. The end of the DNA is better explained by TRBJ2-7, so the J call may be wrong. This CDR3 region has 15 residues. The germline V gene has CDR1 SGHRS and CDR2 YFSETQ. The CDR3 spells CASSPGGGADYEQYF. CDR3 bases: TGCGCCAGCAGCCCGGGAGGGGGGGCAGACTACGAGCAGTACTTC.

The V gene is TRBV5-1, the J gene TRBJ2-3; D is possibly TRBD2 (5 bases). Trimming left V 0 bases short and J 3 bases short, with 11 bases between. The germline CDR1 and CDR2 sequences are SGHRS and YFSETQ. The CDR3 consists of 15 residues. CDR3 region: CASSLVGVETDTQYF. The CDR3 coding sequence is TGCGCCAGCAGCTTGGTCGGGGTTGAAACAGATACGCAGTATTTT.